This T cell receptor beta chain was identified in a study of radiotherapy plus CTLA-4 blockade in lung cancer. For this clone: Its antigen is undetermined.

CTLA-4 blockade with ipilimumab, together with focal radiation, was given to patients with chemo-refractory metastatic non-small-cell lung cancer. Study results and caveats: Reports state that early shifts in blood T cell clones, with interferon-beta, best predicted response.

Assay used: immunoSEQ multiplex PCR; TCRdb lists only in-frame clones, some missing. The sample comprises tens of thousands of clones, around 73% of which are singletons, and 7.5% to 8% rests with the top ten. CDR3 length: 15 amino acids. With 8 bases clipped from V and 0 bases from J, the junction kept 8 bases outside the gene matches. The germline V gene has CDR1 MNHEY and CDR2 SMNVEV (reference sequence). The V gene is TRBV27, the J gene TRBJ2-5, with 8 positions matching TRBD2. The material was peripheral blood, obtained from a patient treated with radiotherapy plus ipilimumab. This receptor was obtained from a human donor with non-small cell lung cancer who had stable disease on radiotherapy plus ipilimumab. CDR3 residues: CASRRGAAYQETQYF. The CDR3 DNA is TGTGCCAGCCGGCGGGGGGCTGCGTACCAAGAGACCCAGTACTTC.